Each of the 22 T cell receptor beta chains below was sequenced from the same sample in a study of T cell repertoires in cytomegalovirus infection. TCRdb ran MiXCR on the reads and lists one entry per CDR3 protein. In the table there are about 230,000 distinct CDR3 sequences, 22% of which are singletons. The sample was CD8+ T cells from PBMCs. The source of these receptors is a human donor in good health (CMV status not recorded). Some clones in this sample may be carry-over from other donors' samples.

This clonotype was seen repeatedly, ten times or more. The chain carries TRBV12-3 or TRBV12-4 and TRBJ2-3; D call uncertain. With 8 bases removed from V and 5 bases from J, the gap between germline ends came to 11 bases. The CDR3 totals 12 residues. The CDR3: CASGPHRDTQYF. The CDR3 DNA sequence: TGTGCCAGCGGGCCGCATAGAGATACGCAGTATTTT.

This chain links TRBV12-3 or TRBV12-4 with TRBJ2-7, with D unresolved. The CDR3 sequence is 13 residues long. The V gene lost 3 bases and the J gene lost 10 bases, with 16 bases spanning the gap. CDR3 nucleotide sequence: TGTGCCAGCAGTTTGGGTCGGACGTCCCTTCAGTACTTC. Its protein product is CASSLGRTSLQYF.

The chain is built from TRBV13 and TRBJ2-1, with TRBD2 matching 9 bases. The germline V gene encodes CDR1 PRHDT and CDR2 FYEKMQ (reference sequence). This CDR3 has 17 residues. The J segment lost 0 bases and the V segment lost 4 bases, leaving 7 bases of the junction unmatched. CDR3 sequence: CASSSRVAGASYNEQFF. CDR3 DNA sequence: TGTGCCAGCAGCTCCCGGGTAGCGGGGGCCTCCTACAATGAGCAGTTCTTC.

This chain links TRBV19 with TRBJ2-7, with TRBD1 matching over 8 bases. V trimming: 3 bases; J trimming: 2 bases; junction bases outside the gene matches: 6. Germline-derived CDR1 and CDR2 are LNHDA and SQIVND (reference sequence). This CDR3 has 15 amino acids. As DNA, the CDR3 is TGTGCCAGTAGTATGGACAGGGATGGCACCTACGAGCAGTACTTC. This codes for CASSMDRDGTYEQYF.

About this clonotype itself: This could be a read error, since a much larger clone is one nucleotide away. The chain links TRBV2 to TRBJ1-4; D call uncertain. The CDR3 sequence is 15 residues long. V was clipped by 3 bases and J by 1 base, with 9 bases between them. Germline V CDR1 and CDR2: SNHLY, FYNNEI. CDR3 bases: TGTGCCAGCAGTGAGAGTTTCGTAACTAATGAAAAACTGTTTTTT. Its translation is CASSESFVTNEKLFF.

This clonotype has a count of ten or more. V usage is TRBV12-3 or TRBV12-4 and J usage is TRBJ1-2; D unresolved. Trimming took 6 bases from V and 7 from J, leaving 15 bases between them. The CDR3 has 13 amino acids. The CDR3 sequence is CASSSRFDLGYTF. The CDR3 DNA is TGTGCCAGCAGCTCCAGGTTCGATCTTGGCTACACCTTC.

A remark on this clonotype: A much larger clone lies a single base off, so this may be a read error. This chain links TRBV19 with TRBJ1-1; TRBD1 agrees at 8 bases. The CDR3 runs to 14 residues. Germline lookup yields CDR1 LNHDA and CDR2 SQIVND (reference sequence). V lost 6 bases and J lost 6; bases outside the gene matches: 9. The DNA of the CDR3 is TGTGCCAGTAGAACAGTGGACAGGGAACCTGAAGCTTTCTTT. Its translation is CASRTVDREPEAFF.

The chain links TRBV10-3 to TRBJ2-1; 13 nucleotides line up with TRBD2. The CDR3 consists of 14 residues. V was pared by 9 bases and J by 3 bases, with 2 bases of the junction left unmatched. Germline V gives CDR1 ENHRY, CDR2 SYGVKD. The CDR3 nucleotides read TGTGCCATAGGGACTAGCGGGGACTACAATGAGCAGTTCTTC. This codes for CAIGTSGDYNEQFF.

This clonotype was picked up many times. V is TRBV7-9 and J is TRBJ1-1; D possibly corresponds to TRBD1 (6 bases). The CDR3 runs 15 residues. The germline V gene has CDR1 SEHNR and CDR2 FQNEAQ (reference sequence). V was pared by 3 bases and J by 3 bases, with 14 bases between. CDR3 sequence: CASSFQGSWDTEAFF. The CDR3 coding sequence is TGTGCCAGCAGCTTTCAGGGGTCATGGGACACTGAAGCTTTCTTT.

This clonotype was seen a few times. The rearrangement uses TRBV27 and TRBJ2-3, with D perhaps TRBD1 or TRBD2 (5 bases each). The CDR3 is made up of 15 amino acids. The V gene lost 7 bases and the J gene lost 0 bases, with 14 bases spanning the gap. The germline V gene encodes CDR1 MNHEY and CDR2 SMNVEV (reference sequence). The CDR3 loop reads CASTPGTQSTDTQYF. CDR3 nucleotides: TGTGCCAGCACACCCGGGACGCAGAGCACAGATACGCAGTATTTT.

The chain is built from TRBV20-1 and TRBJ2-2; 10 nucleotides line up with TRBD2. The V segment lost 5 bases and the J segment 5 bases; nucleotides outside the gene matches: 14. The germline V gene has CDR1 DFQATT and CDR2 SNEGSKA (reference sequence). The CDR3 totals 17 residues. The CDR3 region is CSAPALAGAYGTGELFF. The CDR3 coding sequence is TGCAGTGCTCCTGCTCTAGCGGGGGCTTACGGGACCGGGGAGCTGTTTTTT.

The CDR3 sequence is CASSLDRFPYEQYF. In DNA, the CDR3 is TGTGCCAGCAGCTTGGACCGTTTTCCCTACGAGCAGTACTTC. The chain has TRBV5-5 and TRBJ2-7; D is unresolved. Per the germline V gene, CDR1 is SGHKS and CDR2 is YYEKEE (reference sequence). This CDR3 has 14 amino acids. Trimming pared 0 bases from V and 2 bases from J, leaving 9 bases between.

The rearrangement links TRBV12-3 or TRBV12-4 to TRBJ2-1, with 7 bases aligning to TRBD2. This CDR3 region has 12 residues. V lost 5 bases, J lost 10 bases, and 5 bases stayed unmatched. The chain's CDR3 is CASSPTSSEQFF. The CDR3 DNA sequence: TGTGCCAGCAGTCCGACTAGCTCGGAGCAGTTCTTC.

For the CDR3, the DNA is TGTGCCAGCAGTTGGGAGGAGAACACTGAAGCTTTCTTT. Its protein product is CASSWEENTEAFF. The chain employs TRBV12-3 or TRBV12-4 and TRBJ1-1; D is unclear. Trimming removed 4 bases at V and 1 base at J, with 7 bases between. The CDR3 consists of 13 residues.

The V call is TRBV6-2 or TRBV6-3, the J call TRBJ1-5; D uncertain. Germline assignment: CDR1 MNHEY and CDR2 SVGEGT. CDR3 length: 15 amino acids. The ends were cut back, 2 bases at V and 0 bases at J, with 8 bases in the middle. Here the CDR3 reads CASSYGLYSNQPQHF. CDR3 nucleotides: TGTGCCAGCAGTTACGGACTGTATAGCAATCAGCCCCAGCATTTT.

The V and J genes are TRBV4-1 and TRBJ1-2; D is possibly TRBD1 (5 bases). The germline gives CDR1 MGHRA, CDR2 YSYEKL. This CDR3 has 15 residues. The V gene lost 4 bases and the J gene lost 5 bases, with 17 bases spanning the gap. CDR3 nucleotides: TGCGCCAGCAGCCCCACCACAGGCGGGGGATATGGCTACACCTTC. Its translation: CASSPTTGGGYGYTF.

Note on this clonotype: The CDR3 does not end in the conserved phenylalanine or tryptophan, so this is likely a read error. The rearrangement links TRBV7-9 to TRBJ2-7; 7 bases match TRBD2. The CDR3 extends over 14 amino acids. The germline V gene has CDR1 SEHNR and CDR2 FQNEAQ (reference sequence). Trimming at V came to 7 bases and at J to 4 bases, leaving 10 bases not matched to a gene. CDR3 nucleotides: TGTGCCAGCATAGACCCGGGGGGACTATACGAGCAGTACTAC. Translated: CASIDPGGLYEQYY.

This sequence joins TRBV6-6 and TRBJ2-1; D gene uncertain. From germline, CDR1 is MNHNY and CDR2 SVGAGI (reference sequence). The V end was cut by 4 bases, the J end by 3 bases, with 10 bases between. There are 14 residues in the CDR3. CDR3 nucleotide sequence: TGTGCCAGCAGTTCCGACTGGGACTACAATGAGCAGTTCTTC. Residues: CASSSDWDYNEQFF.

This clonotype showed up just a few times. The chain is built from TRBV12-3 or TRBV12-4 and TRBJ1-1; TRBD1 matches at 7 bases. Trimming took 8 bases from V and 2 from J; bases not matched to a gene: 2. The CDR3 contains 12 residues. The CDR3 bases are TGTGCCAGCGGGGACAGCAACACTGAAGCTTTCTTT. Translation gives CASGDSNTEAFF.

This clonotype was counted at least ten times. The CDR3 bases are TGTGCCAGCAGCTTTCTCGACAGATCGAACACTGAAGCTTTCTTT. Residues: CASSFLDRSNTEAFF. The chain combines TRBV7-9 with TRBJ1-1, with D possibly TRBD1 on 5 matching bases. The CDR3 extends over 15 amino acids. Germline CDR1 reads SEHNR; CDR2 reads FQNEAQ (reference sequence). V was pared by 3 bases and J by 1 base, with 12 bases between.

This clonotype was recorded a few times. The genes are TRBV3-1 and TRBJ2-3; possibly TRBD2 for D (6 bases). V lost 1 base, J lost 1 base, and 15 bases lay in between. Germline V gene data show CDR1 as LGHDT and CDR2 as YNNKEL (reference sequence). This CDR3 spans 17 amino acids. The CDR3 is CASSQGAARRGTDTQYF. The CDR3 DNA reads TGTGCCAGCAGCCAAGGGGCGGCGAGGAGGGGCACAGATACGCAGTATTTT.

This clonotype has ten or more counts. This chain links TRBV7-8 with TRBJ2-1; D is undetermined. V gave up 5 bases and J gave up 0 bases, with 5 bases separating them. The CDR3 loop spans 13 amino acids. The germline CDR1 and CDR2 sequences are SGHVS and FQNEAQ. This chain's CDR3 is CASSATSYNEQFF. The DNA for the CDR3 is TGTGCCAGCAGCGCGACCTCCTACAATGAGCAGTTCTTC.